The T cell receptor beta chain under discussion was sequenced for a study of blood T cell repertoires in COVID-19. Whole-study context: COVID-19 samples from acute and convalescent phases originated in the United States, Italy and Spain. Nucleic acid was either cDNA or gDNA, and it came from T cells, B-cell-depleted T cells, or PBMCs.

At least ten counts were recorded for this clone. Repertoires were generated with immunoSEQ multiplex PCR, while TCRdb's copy carries only in-frame clones and drops some. The data show some 310,000 clones, roughly 88% seen once. This sequence originates from a woman aged 30 to 39 with COVID-19, enrolled during active disease. Source material: peripheral blood.

CDR3 amino acids: CASNGDYHYEQYF. CDR3 bases: TGTGCCAGCAACGGGGACTACCATTACGAGCAGTACTTC. The chain carries TRBV7-9 and TRBJ2-7, with 7 bases identical to TRBD2. Losses at the gene ends were 7 bases for V and 4 bases for J; bases not matched to a gene: 7. The CDR3 runs 13 residues. CDR1 SEHNR and CDR2 FQNEAQ come from the germline V gene (reference sequence).